The following is a T cell receptor beta chain sequence with its context. V gave up 3 bases and J gave up 2 bases, with 18 bases separating them. The CDR3 covers 16 residues. CDR1 and CDR2 (germline): DFQATT, SNEGSKA (reference sequence). After extraction with the RNeasy kit, about 0.45 to 1 ug of the RNA was reverse transcribed using random hexamers. The TCR beta CDR3 was amplified by immunoSEQ multiplex PCR across 54 Vbeta, 13 Jbeta. Each CDR3 protein gets one entry after TCRdb re-called the immunoSEQ multiplex PCR reads with MiXCR. Of tens of thousands of distinct CDR3 sequences detected, approximately 94% appear once; the ten largest clones hold around 0.57%. Negative isolation yielded CD4+ and CD8+ T cells, and FACS enriched TEMRA cells. This entry is derived from a study of CD8 T cells in Susac syndrome. Study-wide context: Clinical remission applied to under 10 sequenced Susac syndrome patients, and roughly six had active disease. The Susac syndrome patients were therapy-naive, on corticosteroids, or on intravenous immunoglobulin alone at blood draw.

Sequencing was carried out using CD4+ T cells from PBMCs. This chain uses TRBV20-1 with TRBJ2-3; TRBD2 is a possible D gene (6 bases). The clonotype comes from a human donor with Susac syndrome. The CDR3 protein is CSARDQRTTFTDTQYF. As DNA, the CDR3 is TGCAGTGCTAGGGATCAACGGACTACCTTCACAGATACGCAGTATTTT.